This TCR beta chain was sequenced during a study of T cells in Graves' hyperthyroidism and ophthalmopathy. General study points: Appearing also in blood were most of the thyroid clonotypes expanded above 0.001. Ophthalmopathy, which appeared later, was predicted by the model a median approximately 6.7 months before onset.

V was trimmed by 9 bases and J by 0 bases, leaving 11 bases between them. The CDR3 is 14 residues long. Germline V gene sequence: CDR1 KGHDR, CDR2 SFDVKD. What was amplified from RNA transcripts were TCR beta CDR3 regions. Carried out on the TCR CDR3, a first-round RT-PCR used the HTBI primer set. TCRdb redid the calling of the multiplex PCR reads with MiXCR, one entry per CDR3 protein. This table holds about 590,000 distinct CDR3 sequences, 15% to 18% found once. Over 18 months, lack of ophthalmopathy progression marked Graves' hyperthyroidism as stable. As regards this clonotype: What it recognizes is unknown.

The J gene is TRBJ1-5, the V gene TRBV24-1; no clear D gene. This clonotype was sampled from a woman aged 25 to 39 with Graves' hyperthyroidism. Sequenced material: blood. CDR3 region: CATGGSDSNQPQHF. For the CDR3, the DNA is TGTGCCACCGGAGGGTCGGATAGCAATCAGCCCCAGCATTTT.